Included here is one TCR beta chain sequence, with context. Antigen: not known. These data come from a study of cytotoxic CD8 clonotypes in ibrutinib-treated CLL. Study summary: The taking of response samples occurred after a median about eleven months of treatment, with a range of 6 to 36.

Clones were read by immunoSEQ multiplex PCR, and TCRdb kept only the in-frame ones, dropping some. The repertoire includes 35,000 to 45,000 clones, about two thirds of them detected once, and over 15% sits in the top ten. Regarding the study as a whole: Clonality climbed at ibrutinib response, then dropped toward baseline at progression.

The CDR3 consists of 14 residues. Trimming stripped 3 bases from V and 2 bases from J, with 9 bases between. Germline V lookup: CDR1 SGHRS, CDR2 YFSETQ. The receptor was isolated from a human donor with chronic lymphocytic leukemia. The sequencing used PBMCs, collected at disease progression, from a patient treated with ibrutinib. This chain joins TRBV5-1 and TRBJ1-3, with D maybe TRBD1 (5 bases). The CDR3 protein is CASSSGPTGNTIYF. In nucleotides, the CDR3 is TGCGCCAGCAGCTCGGGGCCCACTGGAAACACCATATATTTT.